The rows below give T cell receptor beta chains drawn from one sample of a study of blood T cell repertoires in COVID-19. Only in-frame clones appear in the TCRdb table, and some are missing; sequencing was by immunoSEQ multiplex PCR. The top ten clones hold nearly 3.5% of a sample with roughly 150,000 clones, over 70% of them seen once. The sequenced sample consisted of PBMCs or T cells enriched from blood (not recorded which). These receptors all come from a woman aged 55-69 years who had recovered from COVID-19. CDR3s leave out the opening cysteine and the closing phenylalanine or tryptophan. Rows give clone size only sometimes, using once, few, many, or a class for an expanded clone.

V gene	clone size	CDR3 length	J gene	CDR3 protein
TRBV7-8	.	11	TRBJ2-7	ASRDSGRYEQY
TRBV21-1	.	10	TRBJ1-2	ASSKDRGCYT
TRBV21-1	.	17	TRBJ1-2	ASSSRLGGRTGEYYGYT
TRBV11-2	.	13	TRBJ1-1	ASSLKGVGDTEAF
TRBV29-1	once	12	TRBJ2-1	SVTGTGNYNEQF
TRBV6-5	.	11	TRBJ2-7	ASSTGGAVVQY
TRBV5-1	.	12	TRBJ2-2	ASRGTPNTGELF
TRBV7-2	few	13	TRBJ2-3	ASSLQRGTTDTQY
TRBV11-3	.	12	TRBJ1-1	ASSTGTPNTEAF
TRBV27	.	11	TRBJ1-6	ASSRPGLPPLH
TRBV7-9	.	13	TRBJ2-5	ASSPFRTVQETQY
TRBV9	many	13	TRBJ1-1	ASSPQGHVNTEAF
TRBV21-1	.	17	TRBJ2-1	ASSKVGSGGIHRYSEQF
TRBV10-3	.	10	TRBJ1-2	AISDEARLHT
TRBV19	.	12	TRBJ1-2	ASSKQTGGWGYT